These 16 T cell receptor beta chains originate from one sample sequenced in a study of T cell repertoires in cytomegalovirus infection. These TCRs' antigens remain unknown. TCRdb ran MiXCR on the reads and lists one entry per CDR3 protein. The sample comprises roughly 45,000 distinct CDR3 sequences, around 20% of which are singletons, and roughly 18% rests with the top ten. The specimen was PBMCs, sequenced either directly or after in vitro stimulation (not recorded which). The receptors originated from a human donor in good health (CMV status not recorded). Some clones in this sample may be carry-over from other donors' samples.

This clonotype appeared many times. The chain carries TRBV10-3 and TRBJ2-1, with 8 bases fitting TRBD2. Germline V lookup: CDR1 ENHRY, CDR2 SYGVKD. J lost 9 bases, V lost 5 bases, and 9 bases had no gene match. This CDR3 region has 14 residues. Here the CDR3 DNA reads TGTGCCATCAGTCCCGGGGGGGGCGAGGTTGAGCAGTTCTTC. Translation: CAISPGGGEVEQFF.

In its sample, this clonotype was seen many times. CDR3 coding DNA: TGTGCCAGCAGTTACTCTAGTCCGGTTACAAATCAGCCCCAGCATTTT. Its translation: CASSYSSPVTNQPQHF. The chain links TRBV6-5 to TRBJ1-5; D uncertain. With 0 bases removed from V and 4 bases from J, the gap between germline ends came to 13 bases. The germline V gene encodes CDR1 MNHEY and CDR2 SVGAGI. The CDR3 covers 16 residues.

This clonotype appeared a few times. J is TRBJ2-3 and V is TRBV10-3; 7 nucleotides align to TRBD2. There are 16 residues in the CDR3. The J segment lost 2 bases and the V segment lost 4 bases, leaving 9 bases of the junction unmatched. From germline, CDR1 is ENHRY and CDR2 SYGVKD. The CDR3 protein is CAISANGAGNTDTQYF. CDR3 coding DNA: TGTGCCATCAGTGCGAATGGAGCGGGGAACACAGATACGCAGTATTTT.

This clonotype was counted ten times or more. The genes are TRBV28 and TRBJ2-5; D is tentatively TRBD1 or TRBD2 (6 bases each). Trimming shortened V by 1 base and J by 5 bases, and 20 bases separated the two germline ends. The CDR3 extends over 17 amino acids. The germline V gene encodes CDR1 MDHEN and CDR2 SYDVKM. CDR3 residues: CASSLLRSGAGRETQYF. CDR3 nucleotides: TGTGCCAGCAGTTTATTACGTTCGGGGGCTGGTAGGGAGACCCAGTACTTC.

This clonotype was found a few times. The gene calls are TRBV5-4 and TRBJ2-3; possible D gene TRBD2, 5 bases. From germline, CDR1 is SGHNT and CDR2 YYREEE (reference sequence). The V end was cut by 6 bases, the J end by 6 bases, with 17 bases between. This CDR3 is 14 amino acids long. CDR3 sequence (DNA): TGTGCCAGCACCTCTGGCGGGCGGACTGATACGCAGTATTTT. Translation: CASTSGGRTDTQYF.

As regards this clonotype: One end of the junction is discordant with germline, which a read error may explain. The CDR3 DNA is TGCGCCAGCAGTCAATATATCTTC. It translates to CASSQYIF. The chain has TRBV23-1 and TRBJ2-1; no firm D call. TRBV23-1 is labeled an ORF, and its function is uncertain. CDR3 length: 8 residues.

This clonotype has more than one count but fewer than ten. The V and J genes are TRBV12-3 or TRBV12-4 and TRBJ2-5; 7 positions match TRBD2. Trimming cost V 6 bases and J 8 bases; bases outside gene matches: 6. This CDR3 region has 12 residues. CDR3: CASSPPGGTQYF. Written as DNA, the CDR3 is TGTGCCAGCAGCCCCCCGGGGGGAACCCAGTACTTC.

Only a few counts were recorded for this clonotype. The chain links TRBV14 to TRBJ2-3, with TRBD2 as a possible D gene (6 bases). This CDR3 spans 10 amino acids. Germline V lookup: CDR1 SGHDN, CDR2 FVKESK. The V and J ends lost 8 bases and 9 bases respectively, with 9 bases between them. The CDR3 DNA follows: TGTGCCAGCTCGGGGGTAACGCAGTATTTT. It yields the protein CASSGVTQYF.

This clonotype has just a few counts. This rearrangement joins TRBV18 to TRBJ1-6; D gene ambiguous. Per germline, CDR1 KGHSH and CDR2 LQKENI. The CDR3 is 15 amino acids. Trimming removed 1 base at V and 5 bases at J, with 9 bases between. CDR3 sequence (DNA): TGTGCCAGCTCACCACAATCAAGTAATAATTCACCCCTCCACTTT. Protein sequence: CASSPQSSNNSPLHF.

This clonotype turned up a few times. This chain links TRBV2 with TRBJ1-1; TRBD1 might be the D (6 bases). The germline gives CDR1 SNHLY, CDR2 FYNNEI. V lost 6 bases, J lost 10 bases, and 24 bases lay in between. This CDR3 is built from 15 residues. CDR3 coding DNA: TGTGCCAGCAGAGACCTCGGACAGAGCTTTTCGCGAGCTTTCTTT. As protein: CASRDLGQSFSRAFF.

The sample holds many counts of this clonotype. The CDR3: CASSLFGSRNTEAFF. The CDR3 DNA reads as TGTGCCAGCAGTTTATTCGGGAGTCGGAACACTGAAGCTTTCTTT. The chain links TRBV28 to TRBJ1-1, with no clear D. Germline-derived CDR1 and CDR2 are MDHEN and SYDVKM. V was pared by 1 base and J by 1 base, with 10 bases between. The CDR3 has 15 amino acids.

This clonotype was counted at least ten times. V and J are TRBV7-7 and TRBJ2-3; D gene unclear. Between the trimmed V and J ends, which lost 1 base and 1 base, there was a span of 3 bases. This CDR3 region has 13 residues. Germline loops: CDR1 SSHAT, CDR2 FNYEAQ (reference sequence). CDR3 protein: CASSLVGTDTQYF. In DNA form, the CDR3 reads TGTGCCAGCAGCTTAGTTGGCACAGATACGCAGTATTTT.

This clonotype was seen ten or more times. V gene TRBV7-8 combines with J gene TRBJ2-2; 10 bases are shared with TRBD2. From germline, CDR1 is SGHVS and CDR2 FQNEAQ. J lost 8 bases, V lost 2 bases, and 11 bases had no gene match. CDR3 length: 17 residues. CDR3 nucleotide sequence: TGTGCCAGCAGCTTAAGGATAGCGGGAGGACTAGGAGGGGAGCTGTTTTTT. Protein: CASSLRIAGGLGGELFF.

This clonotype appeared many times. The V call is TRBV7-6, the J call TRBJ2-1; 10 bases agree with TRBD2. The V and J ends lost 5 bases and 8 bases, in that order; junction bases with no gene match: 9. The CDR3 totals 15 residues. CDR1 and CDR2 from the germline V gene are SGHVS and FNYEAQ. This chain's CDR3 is CASSREREGLDEQFF. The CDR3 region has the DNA TGTGCCAGCAGCCGCGAGCGGGAGGGCCTCGATGAGCAGTTCTTC.

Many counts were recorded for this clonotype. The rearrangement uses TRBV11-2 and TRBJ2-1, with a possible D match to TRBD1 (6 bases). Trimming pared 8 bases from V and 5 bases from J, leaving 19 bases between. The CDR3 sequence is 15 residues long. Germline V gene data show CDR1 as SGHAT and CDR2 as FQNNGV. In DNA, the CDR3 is TGTGCCAGCGCAAGCATTGCAGGGGCCAACAATGAGCAGTTCTTC. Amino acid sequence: CASASIAGANNEQFF.

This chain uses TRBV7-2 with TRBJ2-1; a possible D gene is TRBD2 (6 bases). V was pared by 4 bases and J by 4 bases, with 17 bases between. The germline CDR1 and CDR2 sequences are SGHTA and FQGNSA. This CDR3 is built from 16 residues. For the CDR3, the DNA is TGTGCCAGCAGCTACCAAAGCGGGTCTTGGTACAATGAGCAGTTCTTC. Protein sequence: CASSYQSGSWYNEQFF.